One sample yielded the 13 T cell receptor beta chains listed below, sequenced in a study of blood T cell repertoires in COVID-19. Only in-frame clones appear in the TCRdb table, and some are missing; sequencing was by immunoSEQ multiplex PCR. The sample lists some 110,000 clones, about 76% occurring once. The sample comprised peripheral blood. These receptors were collected from an elderly man with acute or convalescent COVID-19.

The chain couples TRBV28 to TRBJ1-5; no clear D gene. The germline gives CDR1 MDHEN, CDR2 SYDVKM. The CDR3 runs to 16 residues. V was clipped by 2 bases and J by 3 bases, with 14 bases between them. The DNA for the CDR3 is TGTGCCAGCAGTTTAACCCTGGCCAGTGACAATCAGCCCCAGCATTTT. Protein product: CASSLTLASDNQPQHF.

The V gene is TRBV28, the J gene TRBJ2-1, with a tentative D call TRBD2 (7 bases). Between the trimmed V and J ends, which lost 6 bases and 8 bases, there was a span of 11 bases. The CDR3 is made up of 12 amino acids. The V gene's germline CDR1 is MDHEN and CDR2 SYDVKM. DNA of the CDR3: TGTGCCAGCAGGCGGGGGCTCCATGAGCAGTTCTTC. It codes for CASRRGLHEQFF.

The chain recombines TRBV28 with TRBJ2-3; 7 bases fit TRBD2. CDR3 length equals 14 residues. Losses at the gene ends were 10 bases for V and 9 bases for J; bases not matched to a gene: 16. In germline, CDR1 is MDHEN, CDR2 SYDVKM. CDR3 in amino acids: CATRSHRLASTQYF. The CDR3 DNA reads as TGTGCCACCCGATCCCACCGACTAGCCTCAACGCAGTATTTT.

This clone appeared a few times. The chain has TRBV18 and TRBJ1-1; the match to TRBD1 covers 10 bases. CDR1 and CDR2 (germline): KGHSH, LQKENI. The CDR3 has 15 residues. J lost 5 bases, V lost 2 bases, and 5 bases had no gene match. CDR3: CASSPGTGVRTEAFF. DNA for the CDR3: TGTGCCAGCTCACCAGGGACAGGGGTGCGTACTGAAGCTTTCTTT.

V usage is TRBV14 and J usage is TRBJ2-2; tentatively, D is TRBD1 (5 bases). Germline V lookup: CDR1 SGHDN, CDR2 FVKESK. CDR3 length: 18 residues. V was trimmed by 1 base and J by 1 base, leaving 16 bases between them. The CDR3 nucleotides read TGTGCCAGCAGCCAAGTCGGGTACAGGCCGGTGAACACCGGGGAGCTGTTTTTT. This gives the protein CASSQVGYRPVNTGELFF.

Only one count was recorded for this clone. This chain joins TRBV12-3 or TRBV12-4 and TRBJ2-2; D is unclear. This CDR3 has 12 residues. Trimming removed 3 bases from V and 5 bases from J, with 4 bases in between. The CDR3 sequence is CASSFMTGELFF. The CDR3 DNA sequence: TGTGCCAGCAGTTTTATGACCGGGGAGCTGTTTTTT.

A few counts support this clone. CDR3 sequence: CANTGEGTYEQYF. The CDR3 nucleotides are TGTGCCAACACAGGGGAAGGAACCTACGAGCAGTACTTC. The rearrangement uses TRBV2 and TRBJ2-7, with TRBD1 matching over 7 bases. The germline V gene encodes CDR1 SNHLY and CDR2 FYNNEI. The V and J ends lost 10 bases and 2 bases, in that order; junction bases with no gene match: 8. The CDR3 loop spans 13 amino acids.

The CDR3, as DNA: TGTGCCACCAGTGATAAACAGGTCACAGATACGCAGTATTTT. Translating gives CATSDKQVTDTQYF. V gene TRBV24-1 combines with J gene TRBJ2-3, with D possibly being TRBD1 (5 bases). The V gene's germline CDR1 is KGHDR and CDR2 SFDVKD. The CDR3 sequence is 14 residues long. Deletions cut 3 bases from V and 2 bases from J, with 8 bases between.

J is TRBJ1-4 and V is TRBV15, with 7 bases matching TRBD1. The CDR3 covers 15 residues. Unmatched junction bases numbered 11, after V lost 6 bases and J lost 7 bases. Germline values: CDR1 LNHNV, CDR2 YYDKDF (reference sequence). CDR3 loop: CATSSRGARGEKLFF. The CDR3 DNA follows: TGTGCCACCAGTAGCAGGGGGGCGAGAGGTGAAAAACTGTTTTTT.

The gene calls are TRBV4-1 and TRBJ1-6, with D possibly matching TRBD1 (6 bases). The CDR3 totals 16 residues. Trimming removed 1 base from V and 7 bases from J, with 14 bases in between. The germline CDR1 and CDR2 sequences are MGHRA and YSYEKL. Here the CDR3 reads CASSQVVDRTNSPLHF. The CDR3 DNA reads as TGCGCCAGCAGCCAAGTAGTAGACAGGACAAATTCACCCCTCCACTTT.

The chain joins TRBV6-5 to TRBJ1-1; weak D call: TRBD1 (5 bases). The CDR3 loop spans 15 amino acids. CDR1 MNHEY and CDR2 SVGAGI come from the germline V gene. V lost 7 bases and J lost 0, with 15 bases in between. The DNA for the CDR3 is TGTGCCAGCAAAAGGGAAGGGGTTATGAACACTGAAGCTTTCTTT. This translates into CASKREGVMNTEAFF.

This clone has just a few counts. J is TRBJ2-1 and V is TRBV5-1, with 7 bases lining up with TRBD1. The CDR3 contains 16 residues. CDR1 is SGHRS and CDR2 is YFSETQ in the germline V gene. Losses at the gene ends were 6 bases for V and 8 bases for J; bases not matched to a gene: 17. The CDR3 coding sequence is TGCGCCAGCACCTTACAGGGGATGGGCCCTTCGGATGAGCAGTTCTTC. It is translated as CASTLQGMGPSDEQFF.

The chain recombines TRBV7-9 with TRBJ2-1, with 7 positions matching TRBD1. Germline lookup yields CDR1 SEHNR and CDR2 FQNEAQ (reference sequence). This CDR3 has 15 residues. The trim removed 5 bases at V and 15 bases at J, leaving 19 bases unmatched. The CDR3: CASSTGTARTLTRFF. In nucleotides, the CDR3 is TGTGCCAGCAGCACAGGGACAGCCAGGACTCTTACACGGTTCTTC.